Below are 30 T cell receptor beta chains sequenced from a single sample in a study of blood T cell repertoires in COVID-19. The protocol was immunoSEQ multiplex PCR, while the TCRdb copy is restricted to in-frame clones and leaves out a portion. The table records around 150,000 clones, about 85% of them present only once. Sequences were obtained from peripheral blood. Receptors were obtained from a human donor with acute or convalescent COVID-19. The donor label of this sample is uncertain.

The CDR3 spells CASSQDRGVPGETQYF. The CDR3 DNA is TGCGCCAGCAGCCAAGATAGGGGCGTCCCAGGAGAGACCCAGTACTTC. This chain joins TRBV4-1 and TRBJ2-5, with D maybe TRBD1 (5 bases). V was trimmed by 0 bases and J by 4 bases, leaving 15 bases between them. Germline CDR1 MGHRA, CDR2 YSYEKL. The CDR3 totals 16 residues.

This rearrangement joins TRBV2 to TRBJ2-3; 10 nucleotides align to TRBD2. V shed 6 bases and J 3 bases; nucleotides not matched to a gene: 6. The CDR3 has 15 amino acids. CDR1 is SNHLY, CDR2 FYNNEI, per germline. CDR3 sequence reads: CASSELAGRTDTQYF. The CDR3 region has the DNA TGTGCCAGCAGCGAACTAGCGGGGCGGACAGATACGCAGTATTTT.

The chain carries TRBV5-1 and TRBJ1-1; no definite D call. Trimming took off 2 bases at V and 1 base at J, with 6 bases between the two ends. The CDR3 contains 13 residues. Germline V CDR1 and CDR2: SGHRS, YFSETQ. CDR3 loop: CASSLAWNTEAFF. The DNA for the CDR3 is TGCGCCAGCAGCTTAGCCTGGAACACTGAAGCTTTCTTT.

This chain uses TRBV7-9 with TRBJ2-2; D is uncertain. The V gene lost 3 bases and the J gene lost 0 bases, with 11 bases spanning the gap. Germline V gene data show CDR1 as SEHNR and CDR2 as FQNEAQ (reference sequence). There are 16 residues in the CDR3. In nucleotides, the CDR3 is TGTGCCAGCAGCTTCCCAGGATCCACGAACACCGGGGAGCTGTTTTTT. Translating it yields CASSFPGSTNTGELFF.

The chain recombines TRBV18 with TRBJ1-4; no firm D call. The V gene's germline CDR1 is KGHSH and CDR2 LQKENI. This CDR3 region has 15 residues. Trimming stripped 1 base from V and 6 bases from J, with 12 bases between. Here the CDR3 reads CASSPRLGADEKLFF. The DNA for the CDR3 is TGTGCCAGCTCACCACGGTTGGGCGCAGATGAAAAACTGTTTTTT.

The J gene is TRBJ1-2, the V gene TRBV30, with 7 nucleotides matching TRBD1. V gave up 3 bases and J gave up 4 bases; unmatched junction bases: 8. Germline-derived CDR1 and CDR2 are GTSNPN and SVGIG (reference sequence). The length of the CDR3 is 14 residues. Written as DNA, the CDR3 is TGTGCCTGGAGAACAGGGGCTTTTGGCTATGGCTACACCTTC. Translating it yields CAWRTGAFGYGYTF.

This clone was observed a few times. This sequence joins TRBV7-9 and TRBJ1-4; D perhaps matches TRBD1 (6 bases). The CDR3 is made up of 15 amino acids. Germline V gives CDR1 SEHNR, CDR2 FQNEAQ (reference sequence). Trimming shortened V by 5 bases and J by 1 base, and 11 bases separated the two germline ends. The CDR3 loop reads CASSGGAQTNEKLFF. The CDR3 DNA reads as TGTGCCAGCAGCGGGGGGGCGCAAACTAATGAAAAACTGTTTTTT.

The J gene is TRBJ2-3, the V gene TRBV10-1, with 10 bases matching TRBD1. The CDR3 consists of 16 residues. Per the germline V gene, CDR1 is WNHNN and CDR2 is SYGVQD (reference sequence). The V segment lost 4 bases and the J segment 5 bases; nucleotides outside the gene matches: 9. CDR3 DNA sequence: TGCGCCAGCAGTGGGCCCGGGACAGGGGAACAAGATACGCAGTATTTT. The encoded protein is CASSGPGTGEQDTQYF.

This chain links TRBV28 with TRBJ1-2; D is unresolved. Trimming removed 2 bases at V and 3 bases at J, with 7 bases between. The length of the CDR3 is 13 residues. The V gene's germline CDR1 is MDHEN and CDR2 SYDVKM. CDR3 sequence reads: CASSLGRDYGYTF. CDR3 sequence (DNA): TGTGCCAGCAGTTTAGGGAGAGACTATGGCTACACCTTC.

The V call is TRBV19, the J call TRBJ2-6; D may be TRBD2 (7 bases). Trimming took off 0 bases at V and 0 bases at J, with 12 bases between the two ends. The CDR3 runs to 18 residues. Germline values: CDR1 LNHDA, CDR2 SQIVND (reference sequence). This CDR3 reads CASSIDGGAHSGANVLTF. The CDR3 bases are TGTGCCAGTAGTATAGATGGGGGGGCCCACTCTGGGGCCAACGTCCTGACTTTC.

Of note for this clone: A junction end diverges from the germline sequence, so it may reflect a read error. The V gene is TRBV3-1 (or the pseudogene TRBV3-2), the J gene TRBJ2-3; D is possibly TRBD2 (6 bases). The germline V gene has CDR1 LGHDT and CDR2 YNNKEL (reference sequence). The length of the CDR3 is 15 residues. The CDR3, as DNA: TGTGCCAGCAGCCGTGGCGGGGTAAACACAGATACGCAGTGTTTT. Its translation is CASSRGGVNTDTQCF.

The rearrangement joins TRBV7-2 to TRBJ2-1; 7 bases agree with TRBD1. This CDR3 is 15 amino acids long. V shed 5 bases and J 9 bases; nucleotides not matched to a gene: 13. Germline CDR1 and CDR2: SGHTA and FQGNSA. The CDR3 is CASSRSGGKAGEQFF. DNA for the CDR3: TGTGCCAGCAGCCGCTCAGGGGGAAAGGCCGGTGAGCAGTTCTTC. Complete variable domain (other parts from reference TRBV7-2 and TRBJ2-1): GAGVSQSPSNKVTEKGKDVELRCDPISGHTALYWYRQSLGQGLEFLIYFQGNSAPDKSGLPSDRFSAERTGGSVSTLTIQRTQQEDSAVYLCASSRSGGKAGEQFFGPGTRLTVL.

This rearrangement joins TRBV19 to TRBJ2-1, with a tentative D call TRBD2 (5 bases). The ends were cut back, 5 bases at V and 1 base at J, with 15 bases in the middle. This CDR3 comprises 16 residues. Germline V gene data show CDR1 as LNHDA and CDR2 as SQIVND (reference sequence). CDR3 sequence reads: CASSYQRTTSYNEQFF. Written as DNA, the CDR3 is TGTGCCAGTAGTTACCAGCGGACCACTTCCTACAATGAGCAGTTCTTC.

The chain recombines TRBV30 with TRBJ1-6; D gene ambiguous. Germline V lookup: CDR1 GTSNPN, CDR2 SVGIG (reference sequence). V gave up 0 bases and J gave up 3 bases, with 6 bases separating them. The CDR3 extends over 14 amino acids. CDR3 sequence (DNA): TGTGCCTGGAGTGTACGACACTATAATTCACCCCTCCACTTT. Translated, it gives CAWSVRHYNSPLHF. Based on the CDR3 plus reference TRBV30 and TRBJ1-6, the full variable domain is SQTIHQWPATLVQPVGSPLSLECTVEGTSNPNLYWYRQAAGRGLQLLFYSVGIGQISSEVPQNLSASRPQDRQFILSSKKLLLSDSGFYLCAWSVRHYNSPLHFGNGTRLTVT.

The DNA for the CDR3 is TGTGCCAGCAGCTTGGAGAACAGGGTACCCGGGGAGCTGTTTTTT. Protein sequence: CASSLENRVPGELFF. The J gene is TRBJ2-2, the V gene TRBV5-4; TRBD1 is a possible D gene (6 bases). The V end was cut by 0 bases, the J end by 6 bases, with 12 bases between. The germline V gene has CDR1 SGHNT and CDR2 YYREEE (reference sequence). This CDR3 spans 15 amino acids.

This clone was picked up one time. This rearrangement joins TRBV25-1 to TRBJ1-5; D is perhaps TRBD1 (6 bases). The CDR3 covers 14 residues. Germline CDR1 MGHDK, CDR2 SYGVNS. The V gene lost 6 bases and the J gene lost 7 bases, with 16 bases spanning the gap. DNA for the CDR3: TGTGCCAGCAGCACAACAGGGTCTGGGCAGCCCCAGCATTTT. Its protein product is CASSTTGSGQPQHF.

The chain carries TRBV15 and TRBJ1-1; weak D call: TRBD1 (5 bases). Germline CDR1 LNHNV, CDR2 YYDKDF (reference sequence). V was cut by 5 bases and J by 0 bases, with 13 bases left in between. The CDR3 consists of 15 residues. CDR3 residues: CATSPGGTVNTEAFF. CDR3 DNA: TGTGCCACCAGCCCGGGGGGAACCGTGAACACTGAAGCTTTCTTT.

This rearrangement joins TRBV21-1 to TRBJ1-5; TRBD1, the D gene given by the table, was not confirmed from the DNA. TRBV21-1 is marked as a pseudogene. This CDR3 spans 15 amino acids. CDR3 sequence reads: CASGLGDNSNQPQHF. The CDR3 DNA is TGTGCCAGCGGGTTAGGGGACAATAGCAATCAGCCCCAGCATTTT.

This chain uses TRBV11-3 with TRBJ1-2; TRBD1 matches 7 bases. CDR1 and CDR2 (germline): SGHNT, YENEEA. J gave up 2 bases and V 5 bases, and 11 bases lay outside the gene matches. The CDR3 has 16 residues. CDR3: CASSVTGYSTNYGYTF. CDR3 in DNA: TGTGCCAGCAGCGTGACAGGGTATTCGACCAACTATGGCTACACCTTC.

Here the CDR3 reads CASSDGQPTFSPLHF. CDR3 nucleotide sequence: TGTGCCAGCAGCGATGGACAGCCTACTTTCTCACCCCTCCACTTT. The chain combines TRBV7-2 with TRBJ1-6, with D possibly being TRBD1 (6 bases). The CDR3 covers 15 residues. V was shortened by 5 bases and J by 10 bases, with 18 bases between the two germline ends. Germline CDR1 and CDR2: SGHTA and FQGNSA.

The chain is built from TRBV5-1 and TRBJ2-1; D is perhaps TRBD2 (6 bases). The CDR3 has 12 amino acids. The germline CDR1 and CDR2 sequences are SGHRS and YFSETQ. V lost 7 bases, J lost 5 bases, and 10 bases lay in between. The CDR3 reads CASRGGNNEQFF. The CDR3 DNA is TGCGCCAGCCGAGGAGGGAACAATGAGCAGTTCTTC.

The rearrangement joins TRBV19 to TRBJ2-3; tentatively, D is TRBD1 (5 bases). CDR1 is LNHDA, CDR2 SQIVND, per germline (reference sequence). The length of the CDR3 is 14 residues. V lost 2 bases to trimming and J lost 4 bases, with 10 bases between them. CDR3 in DNA: TGTGCCAGTAGTATATGGGCAGGGCCAGATACGCAGTATTTT. Its protein is CASSIWAGPDTQYF.

This clone was seen more than once but under ten times. The chain uses TRBV5-1 and TRBJ1-1, with a tentative D call TRBD1 (6 bases). Trimming removed 8 bases at V and 0 bases at J, with 17 bases between. Looked up from germline, CDR1 is SGHRS and CDR2 is YFSETQ. CDR3 length equals 15 residues. In nucleotides, the CDR3 is TGCGCCAGTCACTTGTCGGGACATATGAACACTGAAGCTTTCTTT. It yields the protein CASHLSGHMNTEAFF.

The chain links TRBV27 to TRBJ1-1; D is possibly TRBD1 (6 bases). The CDR3 is made up of 13 amino acids. V lost 5 bases to trimming and J lost 4 bases, with 11 bases between them. Germline V gene lookup returns CDR1 MNHEY and CDR2 SMNVEV (reference sequence). CDR3: CASSDQGSTEAFF. The DNA for the CDR3 is TGTGCCAGCAGTGATCAGGGGAGCACTGAAGCTTTCTTT.

This chain uses TRBV2 with TRBJ1-6; D ambiguous. The germline CDR1 and CDR2 sequences are SNHLY and FYNNEI. V was clipped by 0 bases and J by 10 bases, with 4 bases between them. The CDR3 contains 12 residues. The CDR3 DNA reads as TGTGCCAGCAGTGAAGCCCGGTCACCCCTCCACTTT. Protein sequence: CASSEARSPLHF.

The chain couples TRBV3-1 (or the pseudogene TRBV3-2) to TRBJ1-1; no definite D call. The CDR3 has 12 residues. V was pared by 1 base and J by 6 bases, with 6 bases between. Germline V gene data show CDR1 as LGHDT and CDR2 as YNNKEL (reference sequence). The CDR3 DNA follows: TGTGCCAGCAGCCAAGGGCCTCCTGAAGCTTTCTTT. Its translation: CASSQGPPEAFF.

The V gene is TRBV7-6, the J gene TRBJ2-6; tentatively, D is TRBD1 (6 bases). Germline V lookup: CDR1 SGHVS, CDR2 FNYEAQ. The CDR3 has 18 amino acids. Trimming took 1 base from V and 0 from J, leaving 13 bases between them. CDR3 bases: TGTGCCAGCAGCTTAGACAGGGCAATCTCCTCTGGGGCCAACGTCCTGACTTTC. It specifies CASSLDRAISSGANVLTF.

The V call is TRBV4-2, the J call TRBJ1-1, with D possibly TRBD1 on 5 matching bases. Germline V lookup: CDR1 LGHNA, CDR2 YNFKEQ. V dropped 0 bases and J dropped 5 bases, with 25 bases sitting between them. The CDR3 is 19 residues long. The CDR3 loop is CASSQDVRPGLAVGTEAFF. Written as DNA, the CDR3 is TGTGCCAGCAGCCAAGATGTTAGGCCAGGGCTCGCCGTGGGGACTGAAGCTTTCTTT.

The CDR3 loop is CASAQAFSGNTIYF. The CDR3 DNA sequence: TGTGCCAGCGCTCAAGCCTTCTCTGGAAACACCATATATTTT. This sequence joins TRBV6-5 and TRBJ1-3; no reliable D call. V dropped 8 bases and J dropped 0 bases, with 11 bases sitting between them. In germline, CDR1 is MNHEY, CDR2 SVGAGI. The CDR3 totals 14 residues.

This chain joins TRBV19 and TRBJ2-1; 11 bases align to TRBD2. V lost 7 bases to trimming and J lost 4 bases; unmatched junction nucleotides: 3. Per the germline V gene, CDR1 is LNHDA and CDR2 is SQIVND (reference sequence). This CDR3 is built from 14 residues. The CDR3 protein is CASKGTSGYNEQFF. For the CDR3, the DNA is TGTGCCAGTAAAGGGACTAGCGGATACAATGAGCAGTTCTTC.